Following are 5 T cell receptor beta chains from one sample sequenced in a study of T cells after yellow fever vaccination. Via MiXCR, TCRdb re-called the 5' RACE reads, giving one row per CDR3 protein. The sample includes 150,000 to 200,000 distinct CDR3 sequences, about 10% of them seen just once. The sequences come from CD8+ T cells sorted from PBMCs, collected 15 days after the yellow fever booster vaccination. These TCRs come from a man younger than 35 who received the YFV17D yellow fever vaccine.

This clonotype showed up just a few times. The chain recombines TRBV7-7 with TRBJ2-1; D might be TRBD1 or TRBD2, each matching 5 bases. Germline V gene lookup returns CDR1 SSHAT and CDR2 FNYEAQ (reference sequence). CDR3 size: 14 residues. The V and J ends lost 2 bases and 7 bases respectively, with 12 bases between them. CDR3 in DNA: TGTGCCAGCAGCTTACTTGGGGACCGGAATGAGCAGTTCTTC. It yields the protein CASSLLGDRNEQFF.

DNA for the CDR3: TGCGCCAGCAGCTTCGGGACTAGTGAGTTTAGCTCCTACGAGCAGTACTTC. Its protein is CASSFGTSEFSSYEQYF. V usage is TRBV5-1 and J usage is TRBJ2-7; 8 bases match TRBD2. After removal of 2 bases from V and 0 bases from J, the junction contained 10 bases not matched to a gene. The CDR3 loop spans 17 amino acids. Looked up from germline, CDR1 is SGHRS and CDR2 is YFSETQ.

This chain connects TRBV11-2 to TRBJ2-7; D uncertain. Germline CDR1 and CDR2: SGHAT and FQNNGV. V lost 0 bases, J lost 6 bases, and 12 bases lay in between. CDR3 size: 14 residues. The CDR3 loop is CASSLDRLSPEQYF. The CDR3 region has the DNA TGTGCCAGCAGCTTAGATAGGTTATCGCCCGAGCAGTACTTC.

The chain joins TRBV6-6 to TRBJ2-7, with D maybe TRBD1 (6 bases). Trimming left V 6 bases short and J 9 bases short, with 33 bases between. The CDR3 has 18 amino acids. Germline CDR1 reads MNHNY; CDR2 reads SVGAGI (reference sequence). CDR3 nucleotide sequence: TGTGCCAGCAGCTTACTACTCCGAGTGCCAGGGGAAAGTCAAGGGCAGTACTTC. As protein: CASSLLLRVPGESQGQYF.

CDR3 sequence: CARPAETGGNTIYF. Here the CDR3 DNA reads TGCGCCCGCCCGGCCGAGACAGGGGGAAACACCATATATTTT. The rearrangement uses TRBV10-1 and TRBJ1-3; the match to TRBD1 covers 7 bases. The CDR3 is 14 residues long. Trimming cost V 11 bases and J 4 bases; bases outside gene matches: 11. Germline CDR1 and CDR2: WNHNN and SYGVQD (reference sequence).